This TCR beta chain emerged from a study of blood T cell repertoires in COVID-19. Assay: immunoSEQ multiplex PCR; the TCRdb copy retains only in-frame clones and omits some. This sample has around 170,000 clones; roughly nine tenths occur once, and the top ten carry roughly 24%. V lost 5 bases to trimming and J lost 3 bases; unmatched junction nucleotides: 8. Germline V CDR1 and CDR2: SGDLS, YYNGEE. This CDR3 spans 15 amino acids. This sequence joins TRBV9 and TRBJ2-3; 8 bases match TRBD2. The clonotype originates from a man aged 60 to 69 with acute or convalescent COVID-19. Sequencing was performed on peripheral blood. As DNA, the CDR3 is TGTGCCAGCAGGAGCGGGGGACCACGTACAGATACGCAGTATTTT. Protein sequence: CASRSGGPRTDTQYF.